This entry concerns a single T cell receptor beta chain. Its target is unknown. The sample comes from a study of cytomegalovirus exposure and HLA in healthy donors. Regarding the study as a whole: Presence/absence analyses assumed roughly uniform sequencing depth across donors, which may not hold. Altogether, about 160 TCR beta chains were recorded as cytomegalovirus-associated. Equally common other TCR beta chains were less clonally expanded than HLA-associated ones, a later analysis found.

CDR3 length: 15 residues. Per the germline V gene, CDR1 is LNHNV and CDR2 is YYDKDF (reference sequence). Deletions cut 1 base from V and 5 bases from J, with 12 bases between. The PCR contained 60 Vbeta and 13 Jbeta primers. The assay was immunoSEQ multiplex PCR, and TCRdb's table has in-frame clones only and misses some. Here the sample spans 60,000 or so clones, over 60% being singletons. This receptor was obtained from a man in his forties or fifties in good health and CMV-seropositive. The sequenced sample was PBMCs. This chain uses TRBV15 with TRBJ1-5; weak D call: TRBD1 (5 bases). CDR3 coding DNA: TGTGCCACCAGCAGAGCTTCGGGGGGTTATCAGCCCCAGCATTTT. This codes for CATSRASGGYQPQHF.